This is a list of T cell receptor beta chains from one sample in a study of blood T cell repertoires in COVID-19. Sequencing used immunoSEQ multiplex PCR; TCRdb keeps in-frame clones, though not all of them. The sample has about 180,000 clones, 88% seen once. Sequencing was done on a sample of peripheral blood. All receptors come from a young woman with acute or convalescent COVID-19. Each CDR3 is given without its conserved first and last residue. Fields, in order: V gene, J gene, clone size, CDR3 protein. The size field is filled for only some rows; it gives once, few, many or a size class.

>TRBV6-5|TRBJ2-1|.
ASSYSTFNEQF
>TRBV28|TRBJ1-1|.
ASSPWGQGLLF
>TRBV12-5|TRBJ1-1|.
ASGPLTGRAF
>TRBV2|TRBJ1-1|few
ASSERYTEAF
>TRBV6-5|TRBJ2-7|once
ASSYSGLQEWEQY
>TRBV6-5|TRBJ1-4|.
ASKTGQAGEKLF
>TRBV7-2|TRBJ2-1|.
ASSSGTQGASEQF
>TRBV2|TRBJ2-2|.
ASEPSGRALGGELF
>TRBV12-3/TRBV12-4|TRBJ2-5|.
ASSLLGAETQY
>TRBV28|TRBJ1-2|.
ASSTWPPTIHYGYT
>TRBV11-3|TRBJ2-2|.
ASSYSDTGELF
>TRBV28|TRBJ2-7|.
ASRPRTGVLFDEQY
>TRBV30|TRBJ1-4|.
AIQEVIGGGKLF